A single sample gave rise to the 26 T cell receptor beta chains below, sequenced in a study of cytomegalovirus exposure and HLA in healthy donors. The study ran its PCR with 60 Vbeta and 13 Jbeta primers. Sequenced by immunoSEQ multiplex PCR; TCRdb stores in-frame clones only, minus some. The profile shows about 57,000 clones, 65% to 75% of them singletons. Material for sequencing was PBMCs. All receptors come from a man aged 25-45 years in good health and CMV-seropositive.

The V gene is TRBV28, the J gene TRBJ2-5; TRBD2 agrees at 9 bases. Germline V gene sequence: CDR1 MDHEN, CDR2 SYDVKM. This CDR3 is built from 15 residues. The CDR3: CEHSTERGEGETQYF. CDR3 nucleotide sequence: TGTGAACACTCCACCGAGCGGGGGGAGGGAGAGACCCAGTACTTC.

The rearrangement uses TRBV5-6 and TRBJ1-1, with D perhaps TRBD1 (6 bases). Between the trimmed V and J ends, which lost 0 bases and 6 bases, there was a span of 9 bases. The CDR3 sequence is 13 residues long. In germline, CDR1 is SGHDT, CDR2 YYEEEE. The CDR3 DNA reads TGTGCCAGCAGCTTGGGGCAGGGGTCTGAAGCTTTCTTT. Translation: CASSLGQGSEAFF.

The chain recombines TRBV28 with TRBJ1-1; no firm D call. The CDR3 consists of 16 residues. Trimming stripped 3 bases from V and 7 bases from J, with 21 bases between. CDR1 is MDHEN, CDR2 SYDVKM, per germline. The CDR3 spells CASSFSRGFYTNEAFF. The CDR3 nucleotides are TGTGCCAGCAGTTTCAGTAGAGGGTTCTACACGAATGAAGCTTTCTTT.

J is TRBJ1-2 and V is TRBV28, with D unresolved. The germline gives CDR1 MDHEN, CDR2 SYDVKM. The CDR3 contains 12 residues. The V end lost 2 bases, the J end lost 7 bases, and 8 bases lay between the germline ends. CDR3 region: CASSLREPGYTF. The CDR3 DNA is TGTGCCAGCAGTTTACGCGAGCCTGGCTACACCTTC.

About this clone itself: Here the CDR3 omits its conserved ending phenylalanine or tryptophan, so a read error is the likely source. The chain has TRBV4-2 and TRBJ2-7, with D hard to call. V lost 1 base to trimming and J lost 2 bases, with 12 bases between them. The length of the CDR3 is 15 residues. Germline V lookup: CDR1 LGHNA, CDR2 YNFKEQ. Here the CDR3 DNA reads TGTGCCAGCAGCCAAGGGGCAGGCGATACCTACGAGCAGTACCTC. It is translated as CASSQGAGDTYEQYL.

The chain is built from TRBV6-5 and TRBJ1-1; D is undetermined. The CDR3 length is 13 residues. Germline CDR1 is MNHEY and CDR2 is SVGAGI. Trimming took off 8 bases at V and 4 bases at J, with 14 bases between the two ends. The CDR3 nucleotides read TGTGCCAGCGATCCCGAAGGAGTCACTGAAGCTTTCTTT. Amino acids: CASDPEGVTEAFF.

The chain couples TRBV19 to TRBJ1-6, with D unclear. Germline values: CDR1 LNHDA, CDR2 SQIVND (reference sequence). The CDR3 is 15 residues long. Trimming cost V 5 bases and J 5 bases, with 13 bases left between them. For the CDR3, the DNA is TGTGCCAGTAGTTCTTCCGCACGGGATAATTCACCCCTCCACTTT. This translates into CASSSSARDNSPLHF.

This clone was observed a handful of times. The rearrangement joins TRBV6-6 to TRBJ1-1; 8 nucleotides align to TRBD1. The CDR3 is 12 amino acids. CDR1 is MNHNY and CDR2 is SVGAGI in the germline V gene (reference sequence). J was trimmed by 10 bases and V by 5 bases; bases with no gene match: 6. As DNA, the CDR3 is TGTGCCAGCAGTCAGACAGGGGAGGGAGCTTTCTTT. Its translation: CASSQTGEGAFF.

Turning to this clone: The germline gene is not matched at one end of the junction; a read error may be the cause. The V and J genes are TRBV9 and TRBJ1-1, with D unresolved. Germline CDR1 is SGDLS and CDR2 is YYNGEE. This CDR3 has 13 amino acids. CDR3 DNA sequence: TGTGCCAGCAGCGTAGACGGGAACGCTGAAGCTTTCTTT. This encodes CASSVDGNAEAFF.

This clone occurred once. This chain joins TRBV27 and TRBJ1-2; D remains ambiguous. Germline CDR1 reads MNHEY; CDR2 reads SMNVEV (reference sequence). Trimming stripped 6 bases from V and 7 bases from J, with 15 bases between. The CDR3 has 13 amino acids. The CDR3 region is CASRNSAFGGYTF. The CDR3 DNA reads TGTGCCAGCAGGAACAGTGCCTTCGGTGGCTACACCTTC.

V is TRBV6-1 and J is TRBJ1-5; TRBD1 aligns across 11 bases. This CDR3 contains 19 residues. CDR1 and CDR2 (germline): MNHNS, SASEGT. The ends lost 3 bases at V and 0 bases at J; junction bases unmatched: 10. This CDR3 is CASSDGTGGPKFSNQPQHF. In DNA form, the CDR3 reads TGTGCCAGCAGTGACGGGACAGGGGGACCGAAGTTTAGCAATCAGCCCCAGCATTTT.

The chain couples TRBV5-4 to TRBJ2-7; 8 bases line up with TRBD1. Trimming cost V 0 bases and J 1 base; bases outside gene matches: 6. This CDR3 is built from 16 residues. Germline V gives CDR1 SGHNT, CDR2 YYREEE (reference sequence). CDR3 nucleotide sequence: TGTGCCAGCAGCTTGGCCGGGACAGGCCGATCCTACGAGCAGTACTTC. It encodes CASSLAGTGRSYEQYF. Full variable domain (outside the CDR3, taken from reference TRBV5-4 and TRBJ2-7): ETGVTQSPTHLIKTRGQQVTLRCSSQSGHNTVSWYQQALGQGPQFIFQYYREEENGRGNFPPRFSGLQFPNYSSELNVNALELDDSALYLCASSLAGTGRSYEQYFGPGTRLTVT.

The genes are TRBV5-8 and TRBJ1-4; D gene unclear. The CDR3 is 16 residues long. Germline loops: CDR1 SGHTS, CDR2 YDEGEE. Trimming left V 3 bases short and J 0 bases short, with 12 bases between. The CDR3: CASSWSPTATNEKLFF. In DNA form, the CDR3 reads TGTGCCAGCAGCTGGAGCCCGACGGCAACTAATGAAAAACTGTTTTTT.

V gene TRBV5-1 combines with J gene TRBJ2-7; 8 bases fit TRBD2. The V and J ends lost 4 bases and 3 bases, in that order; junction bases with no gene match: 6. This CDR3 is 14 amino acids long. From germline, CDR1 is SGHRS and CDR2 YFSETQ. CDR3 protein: CASSAGGGFYEQYF. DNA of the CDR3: TGCGCCAGCAGCGCCGGGGGGGGATTCTACGAGCAGTACTTC. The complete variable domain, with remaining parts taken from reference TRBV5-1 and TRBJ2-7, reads KAGVTQTPRYLIKTRGQQVTLSCSPISGHRSVSWYQQTPGQGLQFLFEYFSETQRNKGNFPGRFSGRQFSNSRSEMNVSTLELGDSALYLCASSAGGGFYEQYFGPGTRLTVT.

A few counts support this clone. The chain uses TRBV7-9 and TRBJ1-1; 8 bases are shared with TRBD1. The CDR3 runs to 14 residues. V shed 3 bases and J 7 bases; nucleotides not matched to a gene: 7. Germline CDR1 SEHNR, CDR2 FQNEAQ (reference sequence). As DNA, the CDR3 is TGTGCCAGCAGCTTCCGGACAGGGTCGGATGAAGCTTTCTTT. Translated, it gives CASSFRTGSDEAFF.

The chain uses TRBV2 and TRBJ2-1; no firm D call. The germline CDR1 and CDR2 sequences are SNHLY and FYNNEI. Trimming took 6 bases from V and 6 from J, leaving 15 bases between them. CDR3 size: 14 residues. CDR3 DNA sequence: TGTGCCAGCAGGATTCACACATCCGTCAATGAGCAGTTCTTC. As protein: CASRIHTSVNEQFF.

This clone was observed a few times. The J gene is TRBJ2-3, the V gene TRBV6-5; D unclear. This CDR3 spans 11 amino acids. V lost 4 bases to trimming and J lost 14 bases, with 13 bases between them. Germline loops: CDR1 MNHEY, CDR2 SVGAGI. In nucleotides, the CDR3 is TGTGCCAGCAGTTCGGCACTCACAGTGTATTTT. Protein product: CASSSALTVYF.

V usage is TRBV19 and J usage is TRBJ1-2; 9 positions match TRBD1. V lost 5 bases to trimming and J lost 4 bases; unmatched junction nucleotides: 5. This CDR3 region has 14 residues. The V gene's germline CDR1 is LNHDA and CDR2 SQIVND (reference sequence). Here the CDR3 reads CASSSTGGSYGYTF. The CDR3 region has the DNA TGTGCCAGTAGTTCGACAGGGGGGAGCTATGGCTACACCTTC.

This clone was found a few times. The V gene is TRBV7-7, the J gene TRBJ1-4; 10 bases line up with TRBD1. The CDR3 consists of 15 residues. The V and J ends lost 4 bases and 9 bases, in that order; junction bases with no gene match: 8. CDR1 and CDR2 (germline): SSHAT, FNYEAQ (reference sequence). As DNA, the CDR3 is TGTGCCAGCAGCTCAGGACAGGGGGTTGGAAAAAAACTGTTTTTT. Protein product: CASSSGQGVGKKLFF.

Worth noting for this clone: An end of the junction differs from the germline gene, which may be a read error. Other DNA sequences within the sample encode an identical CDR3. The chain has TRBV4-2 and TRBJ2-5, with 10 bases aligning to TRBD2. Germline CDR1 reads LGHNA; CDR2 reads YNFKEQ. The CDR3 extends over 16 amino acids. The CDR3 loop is CASSQGSSGGAETQYF. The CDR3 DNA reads TGTGCCAGCAGCCAAGGGTCAAGCGGGGGGGCGGAGACCCAATACTTC.

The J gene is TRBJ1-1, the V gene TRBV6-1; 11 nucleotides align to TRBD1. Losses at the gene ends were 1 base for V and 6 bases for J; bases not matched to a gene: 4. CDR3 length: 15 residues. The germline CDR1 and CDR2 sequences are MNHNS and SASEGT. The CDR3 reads CASSEGDRGKAEAFF. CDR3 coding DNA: TGTGCCAGCAGTGAAGGGGACAGGGGGAAGGCTGAAGCTTTCTTT.

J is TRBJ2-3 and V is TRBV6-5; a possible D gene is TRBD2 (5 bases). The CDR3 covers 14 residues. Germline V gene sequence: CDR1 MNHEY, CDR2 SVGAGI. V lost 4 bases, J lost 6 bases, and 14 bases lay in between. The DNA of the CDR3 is TGTGCCAGCAGTTTCCGGGCGGGTTCGGATACGCAGTATTTT. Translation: CASSFRAGSDTQYF.

The CDR3, as DNA: TGTGCCAGCAGTTACGGTATCTACGAGCAGTACTTC. Protein sequence: CASSYGIYEQYF. V is TRBV28 and J is TRBJ2-7, with D uncertain. The V gene lost 4 bases and the J gene lost 3 bases, with 7 bases spanning the gap. Germline-derived CDR1 and CDR2 are MDHEN and SYDVKM. The CDR3 sequence is 12 residues long.

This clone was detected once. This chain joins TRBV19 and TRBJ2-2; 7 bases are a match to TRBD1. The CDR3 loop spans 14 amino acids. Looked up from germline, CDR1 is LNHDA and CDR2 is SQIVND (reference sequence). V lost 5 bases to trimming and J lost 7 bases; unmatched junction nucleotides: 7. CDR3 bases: TGTGCCAGTAGTCAAACAGGGGAGATCGGGGAGCTGTTTTTT. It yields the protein CASSQTGEIGELFF.

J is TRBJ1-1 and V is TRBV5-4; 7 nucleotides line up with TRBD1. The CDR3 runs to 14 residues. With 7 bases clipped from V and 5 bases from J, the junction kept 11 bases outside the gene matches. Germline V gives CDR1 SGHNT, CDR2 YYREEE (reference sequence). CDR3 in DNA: TGTGCCAGCCTTGCGACAGGGCAAGGGACTGAAGCTTTCTTT. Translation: CASLATGQGTEAFF.

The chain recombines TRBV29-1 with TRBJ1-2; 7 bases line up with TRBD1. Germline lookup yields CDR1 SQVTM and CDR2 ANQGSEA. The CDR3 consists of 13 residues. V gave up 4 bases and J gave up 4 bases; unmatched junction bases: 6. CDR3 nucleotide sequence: TGCAGCGTTGGACAGGGCCAAAGCTATGGCTACACCTTC. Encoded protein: CSVGQGQSYGYTF.